The 17 T cell receptor beta chains below were found in one sample sequenced in a study of CD8 T cells in Susac syndrome. Random hexamers primed reverse transcription of 0.5 to 1 ug RNA. TCRdb re-derived calls from the immunoSEQ multiplex PCR reads in MiXCR, one entry per CDR3 protein. Altogether roughly 120,000 distinct CDR3 sequences are present, roughly 93% being singletons, with the ten largest covering approximately 0.097%. The sample comprised CD4+ T cells from PBMCs. The source is a human donor with multiple sclerosis.

V gene TRBV6-6 combines with J gene TRBJ1-1; D call uncertain. V gave up 7 bases and J gave up 4 bases, with 13 bases separating them. This CDR3 has 13 amino acids. Germline V gene sequence: CDR1 MNHNY, CDR2 SVGAGI (reference sequence). Here the CDR3 reads CASTKPEGTEAFF. CDR3 nucleotides: TGTGCCAGCACCAAACCAGAAGGCACTGAAGCTTTCTTT.

This chain joins TRBV27 and TRBJ1-2; a weak D match, TRBD1 (5 bases). The ends were cut back, 3 bases at V and 8 bases at J, with 16 bases in the middle. CDR1 MNHEY and CDR2 SMNVEV come from the germline V gene (reference sequence). The CDR3 contains 14 residues. Here the CDR3 reads CASSLRWGDEGYTF. CDR3 sequence (DNA): TGTGCCAGCAGTTTGCGTTGGGGGGATGAGGGCTACACCTTC.

The V call is TRBV4-1, the J call TRBJ1-4; D call uncertain. Germline-derived CDR1 and CDR2 are MGHRA and YSYEKL. The CDR3 length is 14 residues. With 2 bases removed from V and 6 bases from J, the gap between germline ends came to 10 bases. The chain's CDR3 is CASSQRLWYEKLFF. CDR3 nucleotide sequence: TGCGCCAGCAGCCAAAGACTCTGGTATGAAAAACTGTTTTTT.

This clonotype was detected once. The V and J genes are TRBV30 and TRBJ2-3, with TRBD2 matching over 9 bases. The V and J ends lost 3 bases and 6 bases, in that order; junction bases with no gene match: 13. The CDR3 length is 16 residues. Germline V lookup: CDR1 GTSNPN, CDR2 SVGIG (reference sequence). CDR3 in amino acids: CAWRERRRGGRDTQYF. CDR3 coding DNA: TGTGCCTGGAGGGAGAGGAGGCGGGGGGGCAGGGATACGCAGTATTTT.

The chain links TRBV5-6 to TRBJ1-2; tentative D call: TRBD1 (5 bases). This CDR3 contains 14 residues. V shed 0 bases and J shed 8 bases, with 14 bases lying between them. Germline V gene lookup returns CDR1 SGHDT and CDR2 YYEEEE. CDR3 nucleotide sequence: TGTGCCAGCAGCTTGGACAGGAGTCCCGCCGGCTACACCTTC. Protein sequence: CASSLDRSPAGYTF. The full variable domain, completed using reference TRBV5-6 and TRBJ1-2, is DAGVTQSPTHLIKTRGQQVTLRCSPKSGHDTVSWYQQALGQGPQFIFQYYEEEERQRGNFPDRFSGHQFPNYSSELNVNALLLGDSALYLCASSLDRSPAGYTFGSGTRLTVV.

CDR3 residues: CASSLETGGSYNSPLHF. In DNA, the CDR3 is TGTGCCAGCAGTTTAGAGACAGGGGGCTCCTATAATTCACCCCTCCACTTT. The V call is TRBV12-3 or TRBV12-4, the J call TRBJ1-6; TRBD1 matches 9 bases. Trimming took 1 base from V and 0 from J; bases not matched to a gene: 1. This CDR3 is 17 amino acids long.

J is TRBJ2-7 and V is TRBV19; 14 nucleotides match TRBD2. Germline assignment: CDR1 LNHDA and CDR2 SQIVND (reference sequence). Unmatched junction bases numbered 12, after V lost 6 bases and J lost 5 bases. The CDR3 runs to 17 residues. This CDR3 reads CASSTGTSGGPGHEQYF. In nucleotides, the CDR3 is TGTGCCAGTAGCACCGGGACTAGCGGGGGACCAGGGCACGAGCAGTACTTC. Full variable domain (remainder filled in from reference TRBV19 and TRBJ2-7): DGGITQSPKYLFRKEGQNVTLSCEQNLNHDAMYWYRQDPGQGLRLIYYSQIVNDFQKGDIAEGYSVSREKKESFPLTVTSAQKNPTAFYLCASSTGTSGGPGHEQYFGPGTRLTVT.

The chain employs TRBV30 and TRBJ2-1; D unclear. The CDR3 is made up of 13 amino acids. Trimming took 2 bases from V and 4 from J, leaving 9 bases between them. The germline CDR1 and CDR2 sequences are GTSNPN and SVGIG (reference sequence). The CDR3 sequence: CAWSTRGYNEQFF. The DNA of the CDR3 is TGTGCCTGGAGTACGAGAGGTTACAATGAGCAGTTCTTC.

The chain couples TRBV28 to TRBJ2-3, with D perhaps being TRBD1 or TRBD2 (5 bases each). Germline V lookup: CDR1 MDHEN, CDR2 SYDVKM. V was cut by 6 bases and J by 6 bases, with 16 bases left in between. The length of the CDR3 is 14 residues. The CDR3 reads CASSSSPWGDTQYF. In nucleotides, the CDR3 is TGTGCCAGCAGCTCTAGCCCCTGGGGGGATACGCAGTATTTT.

V is TRBV5-1 and J is TRBJ1-2; 8 bases map to TRBD1. CDR1 is SGHRS, CDR2 YFSETQ, per germline. The ends lost 4 bases at V and 4 bases at J; junction bases unmatched: 9. This CDR3 comprises 15 residues. The CDR3 DNA reads TGCGCCAGCAGCGAGACAGGACAGGGCTCCTATGGCTACACCTTC. It yields the protein CASSETGQGSYGYTF.

V is TRBV3-1 and J is TRBJ1-3; TRBD1 matches 7 bases. The CDR3 loop spans 15 amino acids. Trimming took 0 bases from V and 8 from J; bases not matched to a gene: 7. Germline values: CDR1 LGHDT, CDR2 YNNKEL (reference sequence). CDR3 sequence (DNA): TGTGCCAGCAGCCAAGATATCAGGGGGTGGGACACCATATATTTT. Translating it yields CASSQDIRGWDTIYF.

This clonotype appeared a single time. This rearrangement joins TRBV7-2 to TRBJ2-7, with 10 bases fitting TRBD2. The length of the CDR3 is 17 residues. Germline lookup yields CDR1 SGHTA and CDR2 FQGNSA. V was clipped by 1 base and J by 0 bases; unmatched bases: 6. In DNA, the CDR3 is TGTGCCAGCAGCTTAGTAGCGGGGGGAATAAGCTCCTACGAGCAGTACTTC. Translated, it gives CASSLVAGGISSYEQYF.

The V call is TRBV19, the J call TRBJ2-7; D remains unclear. This CDR3 contains 14 residues. Germline CDR1 reads LNHDA; CDR2 reads SQIVND (reference sequence). V lost 3 bases and J 0 bases, leaving 9 bases between the germline ends. The CDR3 nucleotides are TGTGCCAGTAGTATGGGTGTTCGCTCCTACGAGCAGTACTTC. This gives the protein CASSMGVRSYEQYF.

CDR3 region: CASSFSQGSYEQYF. The CDR3 DNA reads TGTGCCAGCAGTTTCAGTCAGGGTTCCTACGAGCAGTACTTC. The V and J genes are TRBV12-3 or TRBV12-4 and TRBJ2-7, with D perhaps TRBD1 (5 bases). V was clipped by 3 bases and J by 1 base, with 10 bases between them. The CDR3 spans 14 residues.

This chain joins TRBV10-3 and TRBJ2-1, with D possibly being TRBD2 (6 bases). Trimming pared 3 bases from V and 4 bases from J, leaving 10 bases between. Germline V gives CDR1 ENHRY, CDR2 SYGVKD. There are 14 residues in the CDR3. The CDR3 reads CAISDGTGYNEQFF. CDR3 nucleotides: TGTGCCATCAGTGATGGGACTGGATACAATGAGCAGTTCTTC.

This chain links TRBV9 with TRBJ1-4; possibly TRBD1 for D (5 bases). The CDR3 runs 13 residues. The germline gives CDR1 SGDLS, CDR2 YYNGEE. Trimming removed 7 bases from V and 7 bases from J, with 14 bases in between. The CDR3 region has the DNA TGTGCCAGCCGGGGGGTTATCGGTGAAAAACTGTTTTTT. Amino acids: CASRGVIGEKLFF.

This chain joins TRBV28 and TRBJ2-7, with D maybe TRBD2 (5 bases). With 6 bases removed from V and 3 bases from J, the gap between germline ends came to 18 bases. Germline assignment: CDR1 MDHEN and CDR2 SYDVKM. This CDR3 has 15 amino acids. CDR3 nucleotides: TGTGCCAGCAGGCCGTCTTTAGCGTTCCACTACGAGCAGTACTTC. Residues: CASRPSLAFHYEQYF.